A selection of T cell receptor beta chains follows, all from one sample in a study of T cells expressing NK-cell markers. Reprocessing the 5' RACE reads, TCRdb reports a single entry for every CDR3 protein and omits DNA. The table for this sample gives some 460,000 distinct CDR3 sequences. Sequenced: blood T cells: a sorted CD56 or NKG2C T cell subset, CD4+ or CD8+ T cells, or bulk PBMC T cells (not recorded which). These receptors came from a woman aged 45-65 years in good health. Each CDR3 is given with its conserved first and last residue.

j_call	v_call	cdr3_aa
TRBJ2-1	TRBV20-1	CSAVLAGRSYNEQFF
TRBJ1-1	TRBV24-1	CAAHGTDNTEAFF
TRBJ2-7	TRBV10-3	CAISLTSYEQYF
TRBJ1-3	TRBV20-1	CSARDAVGGFRGNTIYF
TRBJ1-2	TRBV7-2	CASSLDGGAEGYTF
TRBJ1-3	TRBV28	CASSPTGGRGNTIYF
TRBJ1-1	TRBV6-5	CASSSRVVQGGTEAFF
TRBJ2-4	TRBV30	CAWRVTSGGIQYF
TRBJ2-2	TRBV6-6	CASSYRPPPSGELFF
TRBJ2-2	TRBV6-5	CASSGGLAGGPVTGELFF
TRBJ2-1	TRBV12-3/TRBV12-4	CASSLLPVTGLAGASGYNEQFF
TRBJ2-3	TRBV6-1	CASISTNTDTQYF
TRBJ2-7	TRBV12-3/TRBV12-4	CASMRQSYEQYF
TRBJ2-5	TRBV20-1	CSAGFHIGSAETQYF
TRBJ2-1	TRBV9	CASTPGPSGRRSYNEQFF
TRBJ2-1	TRBV29-1	CSVDPTGTYNEQFF
TRBJ2-3	TRBV10-3	CAIQGTEPTDTQYF
TRBJ2-7	TRBV5-1	CASSPGLAGVKTNYEQYF
TRBJ1-4	TRBV4-2	CASSQRPWEKLFF
TRBJ2-3	TRBV29-1	CSVGVRQVTDTQYF
TRBJ1-2	TRBV20-1	CSARGTESSRGYTF
TRBJ2-1	TRBV27	CASSLKVREGYNEQFF
TRBJ2-1	TRBV7-4	CASSQVREQFF
TRBJ2-5	TRBV25-1	CASRRDKETQYF
TRBJ2-2	TRBV7-8	CASSLLVSVGTGELFF
TRBJ2-3	TRBV14	CASSRDSGTDTQYF
TRBJ2-7	TRBV12-3/TRBV12-4	CASSSSLAGGTYEQYF
TRBJ2-1	TRBV29-1	CSVVGASGMKNEQFF
TRBJ2-1	TRBV29-1	CSTRTSFYEQFF
TRBJ2-1	TRBV11-3	CASSPNRAARNEQFF
TRBJ2-7	TRBV5-1	CASSYPQGVSRGEQYF
TRBJ2-1	TRBV7-2	CASSRDRGGSNEQFF
TRBJ1-2	TRBV20-1	CSARTPNYGYTF
TRBJ2-3	TRBV28	CASSHMGGLKDTQYF
TRBJ2-1	TRBV10-3	CAISVRRGHEQFF
TRBJ2-3	TRBV20-1	CSARVGSTSTDTQYF
TRBJ2-2	TRBV24-1	CATSDGRAGTGELFF
TRBJ2-3	TRBV20-1	CSASPKQGGRADTQYF
TRBJ2-1	TRBV11-3	CASSLEVLAGRRDEQFF
TRBJ2-5	TRBV7-9	CASSHRSKQYQETQYF